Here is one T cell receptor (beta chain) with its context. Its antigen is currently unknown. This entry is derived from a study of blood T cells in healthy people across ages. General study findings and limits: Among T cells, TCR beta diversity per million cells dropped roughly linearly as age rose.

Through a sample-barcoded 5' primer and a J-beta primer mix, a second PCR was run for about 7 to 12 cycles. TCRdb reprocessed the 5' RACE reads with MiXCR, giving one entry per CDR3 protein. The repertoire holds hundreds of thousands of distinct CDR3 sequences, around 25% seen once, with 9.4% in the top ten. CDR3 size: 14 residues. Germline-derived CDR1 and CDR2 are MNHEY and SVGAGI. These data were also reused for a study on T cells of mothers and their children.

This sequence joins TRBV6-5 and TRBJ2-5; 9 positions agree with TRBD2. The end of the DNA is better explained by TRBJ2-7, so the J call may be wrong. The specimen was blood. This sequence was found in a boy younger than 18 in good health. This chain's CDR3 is CASSVGLAYYEQYF. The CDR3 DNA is TGTGCCAGCAGTGTCGGACTAGCGTACTACGAGCAGTACTTC.